One sample yielded the 14 T cell receptor beta chains listed below, sequenced in a study of blood T cells in healthy people across ages. A sample-barcoded 5' primer and a J-beta primer mix were used in a second PCR of about 6 to 11 cycles. TCRdb analysed the 5' RACE reads with MiXCR anew, one entry per CDR3 protein. Of almost 800,000 distinct CDR3 sequences listed, roughly 50% are singletons. Sequencing was performed on blood. These receptors originate from a man aged 30 to 45 in good health.

This sequence joins TRBV12-3 or TRBV12-4 and TRBJ1-1; D not certain. V dropped 3 bases and J dropped 5 bases, with 10 bases sitting between them. There are 13 residues in the CDR3. The CDR3 loop is CASSFLGKTEAFF. The DNA for the CDR3 is TGTGCCAGCAGTTTCTTGGGTAAGACTGAAGCTTTCTTT.

This clonotype turned up a few times. This chain joins TRBV3-1 and TRBJ1-2; D not resolved. The CDR3 totals 12 residues. Trimming left V 1 base short and J 8 bases short, with 8 bases between. Germline V gives CDR1 LGHDT, CDR2 YNNKEL (reference sequence). As DNA, the CDR3 is TGTGCCAGCAGCCAAGGCGAAACCGGCTACACCTTC. Amino acid sequence: CASSQGETGYTF.

This clonotype was seen a handful of times. The gene calls are TRBV5-1 and TRBJ2-7, with 10 bases matching TRBD2. The germline CDR1 and CDR2 sequences are SGHRS and YFSETQ. This CDR3 is 16 amino acids long. With V trimmed by 4 bases and J by 2 bases, 9 bases remained unmatched. The CDR3 here is CASSRSSGSGTYEQYF. The CDR3 DNA sequence: TGCGCCAGCAGCCGATCTAGCGGGAGTGGGACCTACGAGCAGTACTTC. The full variable domain, in which reference TRBV5-1 and TRBJ2-7 provide the parts outside the CDR3, is KAGVTQTPRYLIKTRGQQVTLSCSPISGHRSVSWYQQTPGQGLQFLFEYFSETQRNKGNFPGRFSGRQFSNSRSEMNVSTLELGDSALYLCASSRSSGSGTYEQYFGPGTRLTVT.

With respect to this clonotype: The junction shows a germline mismatch at one end, possibly a read error. The CDR3 nucleotides read TGTGCCAGCAGCAAAATGACGAGTCAGCCCCGGCATTTT. As protein: CASSKMTSQPRHF. The rearrangement joins TRBV7-2 to TRBJ1-5, with D hard to call. CDR1 SGHTA and CDR2 FQGNSA come from the germline V gene. This CDR3 has 13 amino acids.

The CDR3 DNA reads as TGCAGTGAGCCGACTAGCGGGAGCTCCTACAATGAGCAGTTCTTC. Encoded protein: CSEPTSGSSYNEQFF. The genes are TRBV20-1 and TRBJ2-1; 12 bases are shared with TRBD2. The germline V gene encodes CDR1 DFQATT and CDR2 SNEGSKA (reference sequence). The CDR3 extends over 15 amino acids. V lost 7 bases to trimming and J lost 0 bases; unmatched junction nucleotides: 4.

A remark on this clonotype: The junction departs from the called germline gene at one end, perhaps through a read error. The CDR3 sequence is CANSLRGGGDTYTETQYF. The CDR3 DNA reads as TGTGCCAACAGCTTAAGGGGCGGGGGCGATACCTACACGGAGACCCAGTACTTC. The chain is built from TRBV7-2 and TRBJ2-5; a weak D match, TRBD2 (7 bases). This CDR3 region has 18 residues. Per the germline V gene, CDR1 is SGHTA and CDR2 is FQGNSA.

The gene calls are TRBV20-1 and TRBJ1-2, with a weak D call TRBD1 (6 bases). This CDR3 has 13 amino acids. Trimming stripped 4 bases from V and 2 bases from J, with 11 bases between. The germline V gene has CDR1 DFQATT and CDR2 SNEGSKA (reference sequence). Here the CDR3 reads CSAKVGQNYGYTF. CDR3 in DNA: TGCAGTGCTAAAGTGGGACAAAACTATGGCTACACCTTC.

This clonotype was seen a handful of times. V gene TRBV29-1 combines with J gene TRBJ1-2, with TRBD1 identical over 8 bases. The CDR3 extends over 12 amino acids. Losses at the gene ends were 5 bases for V and 3 bases for J; bases not matched to a gene: 2. Germline V gene data show CDR1 as SQVTM and CDR2 as ANQGSEA. The CDR3: CSVSDRDYGYTF. Written as DNA, the CDR3 is TGCAGCGTTTCGGACAGGGACTATGGCTACACCTTC.

V is TRBV7-6 and J is TRBJ1-6, with TRBD1 as a possible D gene (5 bases). The CDR3 has 15 amino acids. Per germline, CDR1 SGHVS and CDR2 FNYEAQ. V gave up 7 bases and J gave up 8 bases, with 18 bases separating them. The CDR3 region is CASTPTGGMDSPLHF. In DNA form, the CDR3 reads TGTGCCAGCACCCCCACCGGGGGTATGGATTCACCCCTCCACTTT.

This clonotype occurred a few times. The rearrangement uses TRBV7-6 and TRBJ1-5, with TRBD1 identical over 7 bases. Germline V gives CDR1 SGHVS, CDR2 FNYEAQ. J gave up 5 bases and V 5 bases, and 21 bases lay outside the gene matches. The CDR3 is 19 residues long. This CDR3 reads CASSPTLPTGTAMDQPQHF. For the CDR3, the DNA is TGTGCCAGCAGCCCCACTCTACCCACCGGGACAGCGATGGATCAGCCCCAGCATTTT.

The chain's CDR3 is CASSLRPVRTGGSREQYF. The CDR3 DNA reads TGCGCCAGCAGTTTGCGCCCCGTTCGGACAGGTGGGTCCCGCGAGCAGTACTTC. This chain links TRBV5-1 with TRBJ2-4; 7 nucleotides match TRBD1. Judging by the DNA end, TRBJ2-7 fits better; the J call may be wrong. Germline CDR1 is SGHRS and CDR2 is YFSETQ. CDR3 length: 18 amino acids.

The genes are TRBV7-9 and TRBJ1-1; tentative D call: TRBD1 (5 bases). The CDR3 length is 14 residues. Per the germline V gene, CDR1 is SEHNR and CDR2 is FQNEAQ (reference sequence). V lost 5 bases and J 4 bases, leaving 14 bases between the germline ends. CDR3 sequence (DNA): TGTGCCAGCAGCCCTCGCGGGGGAAGCACTGAAGCTTTCTTT. It codes for CASSPRGGSTEAFF. Variable domain in full (rest from reference TRBV7-9 and TRBJ1-1): DTGVSQNPRHKITKRGQNVTFRCDPISEHNRLYWYRQTLGQGPEFLTYFQNEAQLEKSRLLSDRFSAERPKGSFSTLEIQRTEQGDSAMYLCASSPRGGSTEAFFGQGTRLTVV.

This clonotype was seen a handful of times. The J gene is TRBJ2-2, the V gene TRBV3-1; D is unresolved. Trimming pared 3 bases from V and 5 bases from J, leaving 10 bases between. The CDR3 runs to 14 residues. Germline CDR1 reads LGHDT; CDR2 reads YNNKEL (reference sequence). In DNA, the CDR3 is TGTGCCAGCAGCCAGGTCTTACCAACCGGGGAGCTGTTTTTT. Translating it yields CASSQVLPTGELFF.

The rearrangement uses TRBV4-1 and TRBJ2-1; D unresolved. This CDR3 spans 15 amino acids. V was clipped by 0 bases and J by 12 bases, with 18 bases between them. Looked up from germline, CDR1 is MGHRA and CDR2 is YSYEKL. This CDR3 is CASSQDYPLAARQFF. CDR3 coding DNA: TGCGCCAGCAGCCAAGATTATCCCTTGGCTGCAAGGCAGTTCTTC.